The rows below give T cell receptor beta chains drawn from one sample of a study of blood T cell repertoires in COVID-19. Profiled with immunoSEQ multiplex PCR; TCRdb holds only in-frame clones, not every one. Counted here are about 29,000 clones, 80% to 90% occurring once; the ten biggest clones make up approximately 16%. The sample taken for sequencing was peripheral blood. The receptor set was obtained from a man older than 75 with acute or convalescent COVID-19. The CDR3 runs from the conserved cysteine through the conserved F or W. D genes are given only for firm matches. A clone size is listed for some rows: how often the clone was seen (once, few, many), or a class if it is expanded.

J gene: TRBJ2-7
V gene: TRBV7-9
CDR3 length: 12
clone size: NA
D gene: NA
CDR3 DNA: TGTGCCAGCAGCCCGAGTGGCTACGAGCAGTACTTC
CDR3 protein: CASSPSGYEQYF

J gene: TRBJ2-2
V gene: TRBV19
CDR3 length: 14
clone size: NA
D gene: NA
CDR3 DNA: TGTGCCAGTAAACGACAGGCGAACACCGGGGAGCTGTTTTTT
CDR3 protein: CASKRQANTGELFF

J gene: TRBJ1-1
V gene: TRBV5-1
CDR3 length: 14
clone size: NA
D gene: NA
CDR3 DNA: TGCGCCAGCAGCTTGGTTGAGCCGAACACTGAAGCTTTCTTT
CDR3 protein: CASSLVEPNTEAFF

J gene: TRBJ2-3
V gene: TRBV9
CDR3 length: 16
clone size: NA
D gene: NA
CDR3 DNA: TGTGCCAGCAGCACCCGAGGGCTAGCGAACACAGATACGCAGTATTTT
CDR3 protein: CASSTRGLANTDTQYF

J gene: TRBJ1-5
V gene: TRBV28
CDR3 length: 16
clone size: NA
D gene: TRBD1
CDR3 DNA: TGTGCCAGCAGTTCCTCCGGGACAGGGGCCCCTCAGCCCCAGCATTTT
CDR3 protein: CASSSSGTGAPQPQHF

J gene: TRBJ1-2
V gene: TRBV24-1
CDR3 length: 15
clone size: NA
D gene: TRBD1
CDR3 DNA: TGTGCCACCAGTGATTCCGGACAGGGCGGGTATGGCTACACCTTC
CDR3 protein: CATSDSGQGGYGYTF

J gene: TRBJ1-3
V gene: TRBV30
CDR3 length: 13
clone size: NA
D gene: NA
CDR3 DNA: TGTGCCTGGAGTCAGGGGACGGGAAACACCATATATTTT
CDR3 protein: CAWSQGTGNTIYF

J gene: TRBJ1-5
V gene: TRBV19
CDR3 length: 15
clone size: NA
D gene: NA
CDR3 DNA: TGTGCCAGTAGGAACCTCAGGGACGGGGGTCAGCCCCAGCATTTT
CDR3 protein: CASRNLRDGGQPQHF

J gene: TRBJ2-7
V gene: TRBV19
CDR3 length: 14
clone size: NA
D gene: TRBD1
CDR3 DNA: TGTGCCAGGCATTGGACAGGCCTCTGCTACGAGCAGTACTTC
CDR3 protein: CARHWTGLCYEQYF

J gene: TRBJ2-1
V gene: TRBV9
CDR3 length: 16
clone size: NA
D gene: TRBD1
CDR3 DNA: TGTGCCAGCAGCGCCCCCATCCAGGGGGTGTACAATGAGCAGTTCTTC
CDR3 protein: CASSAPIQGVYNEQFF

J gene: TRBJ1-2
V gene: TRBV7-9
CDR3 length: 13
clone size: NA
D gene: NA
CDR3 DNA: TGTGCCAGCAGCTTAGCGACAGGCTATGGCTACACCTTC
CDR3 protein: CASSLATGYGYTF

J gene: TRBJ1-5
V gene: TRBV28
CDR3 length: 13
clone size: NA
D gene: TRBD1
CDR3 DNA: TGTGCCAGCAGCACAGGGGCTAATCAGCCCCAGCATTTT
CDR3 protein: CASSTGANQPQHF

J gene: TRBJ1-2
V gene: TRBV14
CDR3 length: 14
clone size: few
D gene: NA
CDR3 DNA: TGTGCCAGCAGCCAACTTCGAGCGAACTATGGCTACACCTTC
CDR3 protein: CASSQLRANYGYTF

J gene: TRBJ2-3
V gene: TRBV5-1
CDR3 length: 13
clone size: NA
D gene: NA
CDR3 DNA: TGCGCCAGCAGCCTTCAAGCCGCAGATACGCAGTATTTT
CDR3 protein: CASSLQAADTQYF

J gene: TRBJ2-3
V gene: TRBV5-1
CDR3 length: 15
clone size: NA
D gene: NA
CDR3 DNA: TGCGCCAGCACTCGGCAGGGGTCCGCGACAGATACGCAGTATTTT
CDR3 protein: CASTRQGSATDTQYF

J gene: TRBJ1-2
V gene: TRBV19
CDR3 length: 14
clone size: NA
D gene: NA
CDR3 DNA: TGTGCCAGTAGTAGGGCAGGGAAAAACTATGGCTACACCTTC
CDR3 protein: CASSRAGKNYGYTF

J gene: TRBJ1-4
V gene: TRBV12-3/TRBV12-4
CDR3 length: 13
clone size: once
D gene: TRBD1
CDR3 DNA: TGTGCCAGCAGGGGACAGTTTAATGAAAAACTGTTTTTT
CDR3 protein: CASRGQFNEKLFF

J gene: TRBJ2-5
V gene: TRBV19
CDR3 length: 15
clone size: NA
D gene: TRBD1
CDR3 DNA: TGTGCCAGTAGTATGGGGGCAGGGGGCTTTGAGACCCAGTACTTC
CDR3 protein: CASSMGAGGFETQYF

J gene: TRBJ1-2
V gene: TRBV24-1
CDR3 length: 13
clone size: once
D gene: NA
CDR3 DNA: TGTGCCACCAGTGATCCACAGGGACGGGGCTACACCTTC
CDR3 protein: CATSDPQGRGYTF

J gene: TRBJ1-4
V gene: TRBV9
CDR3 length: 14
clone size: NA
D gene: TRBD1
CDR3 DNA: TGTGCCAGCAGCGGGACAGGCTCTAATGAAAAACTGTTTTTT
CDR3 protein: CASSGTGSNEKLFF

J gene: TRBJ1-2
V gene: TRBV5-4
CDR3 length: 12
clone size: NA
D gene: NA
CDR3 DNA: TGTGCCAGCAGCTTTGGGGGGAATGGCTACACCTTC
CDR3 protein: CASSFGGNGYTF

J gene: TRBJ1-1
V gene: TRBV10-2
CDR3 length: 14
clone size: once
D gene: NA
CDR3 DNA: TGCGCCAGCAGTGAGCCCACAGGGCCCACTGAAGCTTTCTTT
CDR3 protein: CASSEPTGPTEAFF

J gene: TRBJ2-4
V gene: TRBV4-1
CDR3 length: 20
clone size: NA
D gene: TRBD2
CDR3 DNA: TGCGCCAGCAGCCAAGATCGTAAGGTAGCGGGGGGTCTGGCCAAAAACATTCAGTACTTC
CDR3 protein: CASSQDRKVAGGLAKNIQYF

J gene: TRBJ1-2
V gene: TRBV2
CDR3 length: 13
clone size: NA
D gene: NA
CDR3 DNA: TGTGCCAGCAGTGCCCACCAGGGTGGCGGCTACACCTTC
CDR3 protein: CASSAHQGGGYTF

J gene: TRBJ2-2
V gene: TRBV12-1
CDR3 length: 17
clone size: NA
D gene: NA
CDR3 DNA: TGTGCCAGCAGCTTTGCGAAGTTGACAGAACCCACCGGGGAGCTGTTTTTT
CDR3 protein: CASSFAKLTEPTGELFF

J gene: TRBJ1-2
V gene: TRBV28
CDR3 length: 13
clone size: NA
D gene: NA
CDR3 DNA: TGTGCCAGCATCACTCAGGGTGCATATGGCTACACCTTC
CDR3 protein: CASITQGAYGYTF

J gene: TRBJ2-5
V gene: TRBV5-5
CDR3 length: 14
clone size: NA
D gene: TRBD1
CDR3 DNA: TGTGCCAGCAGTCCCGACAGGGGGCGAGAGACCCAGTACTTC
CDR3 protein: CASSPDRGRETQYF

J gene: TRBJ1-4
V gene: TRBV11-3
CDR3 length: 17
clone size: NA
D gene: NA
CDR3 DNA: TGTGCCAGCAGCTTAGATCTCGGGGAACGGTTTAATGAAAAACTGTTTTTT
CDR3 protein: CASSLDLGERFNEKLFF

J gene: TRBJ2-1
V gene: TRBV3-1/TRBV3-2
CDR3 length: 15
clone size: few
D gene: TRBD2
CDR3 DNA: TGTGCCAGCAGCCAGAGGAGCGGGGGAGCGAATGAGCAGTTCTTC
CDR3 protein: CASSQRSGGANEQFF

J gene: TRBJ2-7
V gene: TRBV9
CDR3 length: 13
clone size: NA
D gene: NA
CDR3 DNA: TGTGCCAGCAGCGTCGGGGTAAACTACGAGCAGTACTTC
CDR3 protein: CASSVGVNYEQYF

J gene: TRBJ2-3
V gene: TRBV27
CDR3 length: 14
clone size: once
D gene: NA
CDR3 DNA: TGTGCCAGCACCCGGGGTCTTCCTGCGGATACGCAGTATTTT
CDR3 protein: CASTRGLPADTQYF

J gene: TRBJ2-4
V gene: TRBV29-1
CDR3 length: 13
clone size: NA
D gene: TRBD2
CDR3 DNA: TGCAGCGTTGAAGGGACTAGCGGGGGCATTCAGTACTTC
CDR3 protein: CSVEGTSGGIQYF

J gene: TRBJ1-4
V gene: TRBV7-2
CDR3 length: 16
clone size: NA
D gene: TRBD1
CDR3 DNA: TGTGCCAGCAGTTCGAGAAAGGGACAGTCAAATGAAAAACTGTTTTTT
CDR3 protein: CASSSRKGQSNEKLFF

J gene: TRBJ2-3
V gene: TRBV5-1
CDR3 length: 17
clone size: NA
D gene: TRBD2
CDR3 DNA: TGCGCCAGCAGCTTGAGGCTAGCGGGAATAGGGACAGATACGCAGTATTTT
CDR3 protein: CASSLRLAGIGTDTQYF

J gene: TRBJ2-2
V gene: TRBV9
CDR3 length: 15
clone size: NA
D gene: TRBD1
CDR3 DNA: TGTGCCAGCAGCGTGGGACAGGAGCTGTCCGGGGAGCTGTTTTTT
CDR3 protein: CASSVGQELSGELFF

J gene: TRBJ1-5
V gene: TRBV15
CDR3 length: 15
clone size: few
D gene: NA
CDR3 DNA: TGTGCCACCAGCAGAGACCTACAGGGCTTTCAGCCCCAGCATTTT
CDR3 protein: CATSRDLQGFQPQHF

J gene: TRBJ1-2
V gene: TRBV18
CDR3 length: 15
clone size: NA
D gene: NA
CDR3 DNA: TGTGCCAGCTCACGCCCCCGGGAGGGAGTGTTTCGCTACACCTTC
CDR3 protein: CASSRPREGVFRYTF

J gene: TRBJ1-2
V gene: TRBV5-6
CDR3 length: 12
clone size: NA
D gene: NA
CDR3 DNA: TGTGCCAGCAGCTTAACAGGGAATGGCTACACCTTC
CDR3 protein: CASSLTGNGYTF

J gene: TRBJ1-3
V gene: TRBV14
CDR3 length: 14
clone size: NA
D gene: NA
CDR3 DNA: TGTGCCAGCAGGCGGACATACTCTGGAAACACCATATATTTT
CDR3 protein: CASRRTYSGNTIYF

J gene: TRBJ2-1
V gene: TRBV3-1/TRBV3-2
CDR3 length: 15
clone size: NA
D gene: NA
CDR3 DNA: TGTGCCAGCAGCCAAACCCCAGGACACGGGAATGAGCAGTTCTTC
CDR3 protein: CASSQTPGHGNEQFF